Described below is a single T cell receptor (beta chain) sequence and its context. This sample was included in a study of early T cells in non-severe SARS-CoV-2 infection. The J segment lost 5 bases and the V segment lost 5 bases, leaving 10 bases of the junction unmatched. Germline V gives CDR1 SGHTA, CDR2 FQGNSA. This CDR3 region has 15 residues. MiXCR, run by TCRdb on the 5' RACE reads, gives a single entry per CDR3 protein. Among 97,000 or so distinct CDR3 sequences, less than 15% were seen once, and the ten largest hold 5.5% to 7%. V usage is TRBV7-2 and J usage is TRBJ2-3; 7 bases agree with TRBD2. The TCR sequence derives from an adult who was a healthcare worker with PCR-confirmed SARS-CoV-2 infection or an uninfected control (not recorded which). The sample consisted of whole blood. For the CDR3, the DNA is TGTGCCAGCAGCATCGCTAGCGGATCGGTAGATACGCAGTATTTT. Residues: CASSIASGSVDTQYF.